The 18 T cell receptor beta chains below all came from one sample that was sequenced in a study of shared clonotypes between healthy human individuals. TCRdb keeps only in-frame clones here, not all; method: immunoSEQ multiplex PCR. There are over a million clones in the sample; more than 65% occur only once, and over 1.3% lies in the top ten. The sequenced sample was memory CD4+ T cells sorted from blood. Subset given: CD45RA-negative fraction. All receptors derive from a man between 18 and 35 years old in good health.

The CDR3 DNA follows: TGTGCCAGCAGCTCGACAGGGGGTGGGGCCAACGTCCTGACTTTC. Protein sequence: CASSSTGGGANVLTF. This sequence joins TRBV7-2 and TRBJ2-6, with 9 bases that match TRBD1. CDR3 size: 15 residues. The germline V gene has CDR1 SGHTA and CDR2 FQGNSA. The junction had 1 base not matched to a gene; V was cut back by 4 bases and J by 3 bases.

The chain recombines TRBV11-2 with TRBJ2-5, with a possible D match to TRBD1 (5 bases). Trimming shortened V by 5 bases and J by 1 base, and 11 bases separated the two germline ends. Germline CDR1 and CDR2: SGHAT and FQNNGV. The length of the CDR3 is 14 residues. The CDR3 region has the DNA TGTGCCAGCAGCCCAGGGCAGTTCCAAGAGACCCAGTACTTC. Translated: CASSPGQFQETQYF.

This clone was picked up a small number of times. The rearrangement links TRBV27 to TRBJ1-6; the D is unclear. CDR3 length: 15 residues. Looked up from germline, CDR1 is MNHEY and CDR2 is SMNVEV (reference sequence). Trimming pared 4 bases from V and 4 bases from J, leaving 11 bases between. In nucleotides, the CDR3 is TGTGCCAGCAGTTCTTTAACACAATATAATTCACCCCTCCACTTT. It codes for CASSSLTQYNSPLHF.

With respect to this clone: Different DNA sequences within this sample yield the same CDR3. The chain carries TRBV5-1 and TRBJ1-6; the D is unclear. V gave up 0 bases and J gave up 3 bases, with 4 bases separating them. This CDR3 contains 14 residues. CDR1 and CDR2 (germline): SGHRS, YFSETQ. CDR3 nucleotides: TGCGCCAGCAGCTTGGACAGCTATAATTCACCCCTCCACTTT. Protein: CASSLDSYNSPLHF. Looking up the rest from reference TRBV5-1 and TRBJ1-6 gives the full variable domain: KAGVTQTPRYLIKTRGQQVTLSCSPISGHRSVSWYQQTPGQGLQFLFEYFSETQRNKGNFPGRFSGRQFSNSRSEMNVSTLELGDSALYLCASSLDSYNSPLHFGNGTRLTVT.

This clone was seen a handful of times. The rearrangement uses TRBV5-5 and TRBJ1-2; D gene ambiguous. Germline assignment: CDR1 SGHKS and CDR2 YYEKEE (reference sequence). The V gene lost 2 bases and the J gene lost 8 bases, with 19 bases spanning the gap. This CDR3 is 15 amino acids long. The CDR3 spells CASSLDLGMPVGYTF. The CDR3 DNA is TGTGCCAGCAGCTTAGACCTCGGGATGCCAGTCGGCTACACCTTC.

Only a few counts were recorded for this clone. The chain uses TRBV10-3 and TRBJ1-6; D gene unclear. The CDR3 is 13 amino acids. Germline V gene data show CDR1 as ENHRY and CDR2 as SYGVKD. Between the trimmed V and J ends, which lost 10 bases and 7 bases, there was a span of 14 bases. The CDR3 sequence: CATEPGRNSPLHF. CDR3 DNA: TGTGCCACTGAGCCAGGCCGCAATTCACCCCTCCACTTT.

V is TRBV18 and J is TRBJ1-1; D is undetermined. CDR1 KGHSH and CDR2 LQKENI come from the germline V gene. The CDR3 runs 13 residues. V was cut by 3 bases and J by 4 bases, with 9 bases left in between. The CDR3: CASSPGLLTEAFF. For the CDR3, the DNA is TGTGCCAGCTCACCGGGTCTGCTCACTGAAGCTTTCTTT.

With regard to this clone: The sample has other DNA sequences that encode this CDR3 too. V is TRBV29-1 and J is TRBJ1-1, with 8 bases aligning to TRBD1. The junction had 7 bases not matched to a gene; V was cut back by 8 bases and J by 5 bases. CDR3 length: 12 residues. CDR1 and CDR2 from the germline V gene are SQVTM and ANQGSEA. The CDR3 region is CSTRQGKTEAFF. In DNA form, the CDR3 reads TGCAGCACACGACAGGGGAAGACTGAAGCTTTCTTT.

This clone was found a few times. The chain has TRBV5-1 and TRBJ2-2, with D possibly being TRBD2 (6 bases). Trimming took 5 bases from V and 7 from J, leaving 18 bases between them. Per germline, CDR1 SGHRS and CDR2 YFSETQ. The CDR3 covers 15 residues. Written as DNA, the CDR3 is TGCGCCAGCAGAGAATTGCGGGGTTTAGACGGGGAGCTGTTTTTT. Its protein is CASRELRGLDGELFF. The full variable domain, completed using reference TRBV5-1 and TRBJ2-2, is KAGVTQTPRYLIKTRGQQVTLSCSPISGHRSVSWYQQTPGQGLQFLFEYFSETQRNKGNFPGRFSGRQFSNSRSEMNVSTLELGDSALYLCASRELRGLDGELFFGEGSRLTVL.

The chain joins TRBV10-3 to TRBJ2-7, with D perhaps given as TRBD1 or TRBD2 (5 bases each). Trimming shortened V by 6 bases and J by 2 bases, and 14 bases separated the two germline ends. Per germline, CDR1 ENHRY and CDR2 SYGVKD. The CDR3 is 14 amino acids. The CDR3 DNA sequence: TGTGCCATCAGCGGGGCACAAAAGACCTACGAGCAGTACTTC. This codes for CAISGAQKTYEQYF.

The chain carries TRBV2 and TRBJ2-1; the D gene is possibly TRBD1 (7 bases). Germline V gene data show CDR1 as SNHLY and CDR2 as FYNNEI. CDR3 length: 12 residues. V was clipped by 7 bases and J by 6 bases, with 10 bases between them. In DNA form, the CDR3 reads TGTGCCAGCACTCAGGGGGGCAATGAGCAGTTCTTC. Its protein is CASTQGGNEQFF.

The chain recombines TRBV7-9 with TRBJ1-1; D is possibly TRBD1 (5 bases). V lost 1 base to trimming and J lost 4 bases, with 16 bases between them. Germline values: CDR1 SEHNR, CDR2 FQNEAQ (reference sequence). This CDR3 has 16 residues. CDR3: CASSLDSIGRGTEAFF. The CDR3 DNA sequence: TGTGCCAGCAGCTTAGACTCTATAGGAAGGGGCACTGAAGCTTTCTTT. The full variable domain, completed using reference TRBV7-9 and TRBJ1-1, is DTGVSQNPRHKITKRGQNVTFRCDPISEHNRLYWYRQTLGQGPEFLTYFQNEAQLEKSRLLSDRFSAERPKGSFSTLEIQRTEQGDSAMYLCASSLDSIGRGTEAFFGQGTRLTVV.

This clone has a handful of counts. This chain connects TRBV19 to TRBJ1-4; the match to TRBD1 covers 7 bases. The CDR3 sequence is 20 residues long. The germline V gene has CDR1 LNHDA and CDR2 SQIVND (reference sequence). Germline trimming cut 5 bases from V and 3 bases from J; bases unmatched to any gene: 21. The CDR3 DNA sequence: TGTGCCAGTAGTGGAGGACAAAGGGGGCGAGGATCAACGGCTAATGAAAAACTGTTTTTT. Translated: CASSGGQRGRGSTANEKLFF.

The table lists this clone with a few counts. The V gene is TRBV6-6, the J gene TRBJ2-2, with a possible D match to TRBD2 (5 bases). The germline gives CDR1 MNHNY, CDR2 SVGAGI (reference sequence). The CDR3 spans 16 residues. The ends were cut back, 4 bases at V and 4 bases at J, with 16 bases in the middle. CDR3 loop: CASSSSGIPGTGELFF. The DNA of the CDR3 is TGTGCCAGCAGTTCATCCGGGATCCCAGGCACCGGGGAGCTGTTTTTT.

The rearrangement uses TRBV7-8 and TRBJ2-3; D is perhaps TRBD2 (5 bases). The CDR3 length is 15 residues. With 1 base removed from V and 0 bases from J, the gap between germline ends came to 8 bases. Germline lookup yields CDR1 SGHVS and CDR2 FQNEAQ. CDR3 in DNA: TGTGCCAGCAGCTTAGGCCGGAGGAGCACAGATACGCAGTATTTT. Amino acid sequence: CASSLGRRSTDTQYF.

V and J are TRBV5-6 and TRBJ1-6; D is possibly TRBD1 (5 bases). V was pared by 0 bases and J by 10 bases, with 14 bases between. Germline values: CDR1 SGHDT, CDR2 YYEEEE. This CDR3 comprises 15 residues. The CDR3, as DNA: TGTGCCAGCAGCTTGGAGGCCAGGGTCGTCTCACCCCTCCACTTT. Protein product: CASSLEARVVSPLHF. The whole variable domain, filled in from reference TRBV5-6 and TRBJ1-6, reads DAGVTQSPTHLIKTRGQQVTLRCSPKSGHDTVSWYQQALGQGPQFIFQYYEEEERQRGNFPDRFSGHQFPNYSSELNVNALLLGDSALYLCASSLEARVVSPLHFGNGTRLTVT.

The chain recombines TRBV7-2 with TRBJ2-1; 7 bases are shared with TRBD2. J gave up 5 bases and V 3 bases, and 10 bases lay outside the gene matches. Germline V gene lookup returns CDR1 SGHTA and CDR2 FQGNSA. This CDR3 comprises 16 residues. Written as DNA, the CDR3 is TGTGCCAGCAGCTTTTCTCTTTTGGGACTACACAATGAGCAGTTCTTC. It yields the protein CASSFSLLGLHNEQFF.

The rearrangement links TRBV6-1 to TRBJ1-5; D unclear. V lost 4 bases and J lost 1, with 11 bases in between. Germline V gene data show CDR1 as MNHNS and CDR2 as SASEGT. This CDR3 comprises 15 residues. CDR3 DNA sequence: TGTGCCAGCAGTGCCGACTCAGGCAGCAATCAGCCCCAGCATTTT. Its protein is CASSADSGSNQPQHF.